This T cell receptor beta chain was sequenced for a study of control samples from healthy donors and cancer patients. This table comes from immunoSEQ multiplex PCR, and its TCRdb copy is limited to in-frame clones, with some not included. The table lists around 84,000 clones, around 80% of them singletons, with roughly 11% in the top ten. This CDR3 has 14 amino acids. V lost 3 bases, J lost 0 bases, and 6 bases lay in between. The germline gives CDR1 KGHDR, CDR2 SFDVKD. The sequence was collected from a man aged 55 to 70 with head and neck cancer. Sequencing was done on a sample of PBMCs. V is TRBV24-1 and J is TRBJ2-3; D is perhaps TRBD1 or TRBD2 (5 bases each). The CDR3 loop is CATSDRGSTDTQYF. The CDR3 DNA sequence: TGTGCCACCAGTGATCGGGGCAGCACAGATACGCAGTATTTT.